The clone carrying this T cell receptor beta chain was detected many times. The sample is drawn from a study of T cell repertoires in cytomegalovirus infection. Using its own MiXCR run on the reads, TCRdb lists one record per CDR3 protein. Among some 390,000 distinct CDR3 sequences listed, about a sixth were seen once. Germline CDR1 and CDR2: SGHTA and FQGNSA. The CDR3 has 14 amino acids. Trimming pared 3 bases from V and 1 base from J, leaving 8 bases between. Sequencing was performed on PBMCs. The rearrangement joins TRBV7-2 to TRBJ2-3; D ambiguous. This TCR was sampled from a human donor in good health (CMV status not recorded). Some clones in this sample may be carry-over from other donors' samples. CDR3 loop: CASSFRFGTDTQYF. CDR3 in DNA: TGTGCCAGCAGCTTCCGGTTTGGCACAGATACGCAGTATTTT. Complete variable domain (other parts from reference TRBV7-2 and TRBJ2-3): GAGVSQSPSNKVTEKGKDVELRCDPISGHTALYWYRQSLGQGLEFLIYFQGNSAPDKSGLPSDRFSAERTGGSVSTLTIQRTQQEDSAVYLCASSFRFGTDTQYFGPGTRLTVL.